This T cell receptor (beta chain) was profiled in a study of blood T cell repertoires in COVID-19. The sample holds a few counts of this clone. Authors' analysis steps: Reference gene primer amplification yielded estimated nucleated cell counts. Profiled with immunoSEQ multiplex PCR; TCRdb holds only in-frame clones, not every one. From that table come the V and J calls and clone size; the DNA was used to work out D and trimming. Seen here are roughly 110,000 clones, 85% observed once, and the top ten hold around an eighth. The V gene's germline CDR1 is LGHNA and CDR2 YNFKEQ. This CDR3 region has 16 residues. Trimming removed 4 bases at V and 6 bases at J, with 21 bases between.

The rearrangement joins TRBV4-2 to TRBJ1-1; no clear D. Sequenced sample: peripheral blood. The clonotype comes from a human donor in a cohort sampled during active COVID-19. The CDR3 DNA reads TGTGCCAGCAGCCGCCGGGAAGGGCCAGCAGGAGCTGAAGCTTTCTTT. Encoded protein: CASSRREGPAGAEAFF.